The 8 T cell receptor beta chains given below trace back to one sample, sequenced in a study of T-cell reconstitution after alpha-beta-depleted transplantation in children. Using unique molecular identifiers, the investigators prepared the TCRbeta library. One entry per CDR3 protein results from TCRdb running MiXCR on the PCR reads. The sample lists about 270,000 distinct CDR3 sequences, 9.9% occurring once. The input for sequencing was PBMCs from the stem cell graft donor, taken from the stem cell graft. Every receptor here comes from a human donor who donated a stem cell graft to a child with SCID.

This chain uses TRBV24-1 with TRBJ2-1, with D unclear. This CDR3 spans 16 amino acids. The germline gives CDR1 KGHDR, CDR2 SFDVKD. The V and J ends lost 2 bases and 1 base respectively, with 11 bases between them. This chain's CDR3 is CATSDSLPQSYNEQFF. DNA of the CDR3: TGTGCCACCAGTGATTCGCTCCCTCAGTCCTACAATGAGCAGTTCTTC.

The chain combines TRBV12-3 or TRBV12-4 with TRBJ2-1; D remains unclear. V was trimmed by 3 bases and J by 4 bases, leaving 7 bases between them. The CDR3 totals 13 residues. The CDR3 sequence: CASSLQEYNEQFF. The DNA for the CDR3 is TGTGCCAGCAGTTTGCAGGAGTACAATGAGCAGTTCTTC.

CDR3 sequence: CATRTDRLIQETQYF. The CDR3 nucleotides are TGTGCCACCAGAACCGACAGACTAATACAAGAGACCCAGTACTTC. This chain joins TRBV15 and TRBJ2-5; D may be TRBD1 or TRBD2 (5 bases each). Germline lookup yields CDR1 LNHNV and CDR2 YYDKDF (reference sequence). V lost 6 bases, J lost 2 bases, and 16 bases lay in between. This CDR3 region has 15 residues.

This clonotype was counted between two and nine times. The gene calls are TRBV5-1 and TRBJ2-7; 8 nucleotides match TRBD1. Germline CDR1 SGHRS, CDR2 YFSETQ. V lost 1 base to trimming and J lost 6 bases; unmatched junction nucleotides: 3. The CDR3 contains 13 residues. CDR3 DNA: TGCGCCAGCAGCTTGCGGACAGGGACCGAGCAGTACTTC. It codes for CASSLRTGTEQYF.

The chain recombines TRBV12-3 or TRBV12-4 with TRBJ2-1; D is undetermined. CDR3 length: 15 amino acids. The ends were cut back, 0 bases at V and 8 bases at J, with 14 bases in the middle. The CDR3 protein is CASSLAGIAHYEQFF. The CDR3 DNA follows: TGTGCCAGCAGTTTAGCGGGGATAGCACACTATGAGCAGTTCTTC.

V usage is TRBV12-3 or TRBV12-4 and J usage is TRBJ2-3; possible D gene TRBD2, 6 bases. Deletions cut 5 bases from V and 2 bases from J, with 11 bases between. The CDR3 loop spans 14 amino acids. CDR3 region: CASSPGVATDTQYF. CDR3 sequence (DNA): TGTGCCAGCAGTCCGGGGGTAGCCACAGATACGCAGTATTTT.

This clonotype has only a few counts. This chain joins TRBV2 and TRBJ2-5; maybe TRBD2 (7 bases). The length of the CDR3 is 13 residues. Between the trimmed V and J ends, which lost 7 bases and 5 bases, there was a span of 14 bases. Germline CDR1 SNHLY, CDR2 FYNNEI. CDR3 coding DNA: TGTGCCAGCATCGAGGGGGGGGTTGAGACCCAGTACTTC. Amino acid sequence: CASIEGGVETQYF.

This chain connects TRBV6-5 to TRBJ1-1; no reliable D call. CDR3 length equals 14 residues. Germline V gives CDR1 MNHEY, CDR2 SVGAGI. Between the trimmed V and J ends, which lost 2 bases and 1 base, there was a span of 8 bases. The CDR3, as DNA: TGTGCCAGCAGTTACGGAGGGCCGAACACTGAAGCTTTCTTT. This encodes CASSYGGPNTEAFF.